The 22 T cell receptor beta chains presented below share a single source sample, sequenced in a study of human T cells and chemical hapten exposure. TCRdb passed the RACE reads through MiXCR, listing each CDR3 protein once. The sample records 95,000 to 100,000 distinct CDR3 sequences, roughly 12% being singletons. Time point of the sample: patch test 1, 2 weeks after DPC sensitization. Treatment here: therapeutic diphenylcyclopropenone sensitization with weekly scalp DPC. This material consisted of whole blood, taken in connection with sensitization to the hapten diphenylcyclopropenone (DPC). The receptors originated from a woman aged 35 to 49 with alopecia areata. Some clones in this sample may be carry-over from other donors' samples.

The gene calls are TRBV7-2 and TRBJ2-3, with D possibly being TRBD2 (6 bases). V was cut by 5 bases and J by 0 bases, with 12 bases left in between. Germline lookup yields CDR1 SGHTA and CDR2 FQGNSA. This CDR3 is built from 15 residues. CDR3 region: CASSLTRGSTDTQYF. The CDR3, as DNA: TGTGCCAGCAGCCTGACTAGGGGTAGCACAGATACGCAGTATTTT.

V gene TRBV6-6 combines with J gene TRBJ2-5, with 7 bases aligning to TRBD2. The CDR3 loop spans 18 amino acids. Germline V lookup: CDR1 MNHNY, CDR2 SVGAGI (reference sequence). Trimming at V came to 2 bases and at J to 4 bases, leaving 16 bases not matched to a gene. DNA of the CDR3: TGTGCCAGCAGTTACACCTCACCCTTGGCAGGGAGGGGAGAGACCCAGTACTTC. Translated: CASSYTSPLAGRGETQYF.

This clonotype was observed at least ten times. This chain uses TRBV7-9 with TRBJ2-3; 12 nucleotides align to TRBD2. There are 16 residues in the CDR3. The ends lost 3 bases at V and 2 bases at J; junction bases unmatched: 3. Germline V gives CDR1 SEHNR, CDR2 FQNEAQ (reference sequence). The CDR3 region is CASSFLAGGPTDTQYF. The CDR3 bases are TGTGCCAGCAGCTTCCTAGCGGGAGGGCCCACAGATACGCAGTATTTT.

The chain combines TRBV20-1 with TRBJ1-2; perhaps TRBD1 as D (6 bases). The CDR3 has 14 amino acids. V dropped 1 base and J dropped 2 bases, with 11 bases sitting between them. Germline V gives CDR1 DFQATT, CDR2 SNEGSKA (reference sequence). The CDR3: CSARVQGRNYGYTF. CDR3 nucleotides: TGCAGTGCTAGAGTCCAGGGGAGAAACTATGGCTACACCTTC.

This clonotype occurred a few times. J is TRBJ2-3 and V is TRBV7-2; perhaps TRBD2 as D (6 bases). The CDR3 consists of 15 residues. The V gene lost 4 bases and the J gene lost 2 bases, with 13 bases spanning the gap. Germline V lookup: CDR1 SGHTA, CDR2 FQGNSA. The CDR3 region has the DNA TGTGCCAGCAGCTCCAGCGGGCAATTCACAGATACGCAGTATTTT. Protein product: CASSSSGQFTDTQYF.

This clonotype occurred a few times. CDR3 protein: CASSLSPGGYTF. CDR3 DNA sequence: TGTGCCAGCAGCTTGTCCCCCGGAGGCTACACCTTC. This chain joins TRBV5-6 and TRBJ1-2; no clear D. The germline gives CDR1 SGHDT, CDR2 YYEEEE. The length of the CDR3 is 12 residues. Trimming stripped 1 base from V and 8 bases from J, with 9 bases between.

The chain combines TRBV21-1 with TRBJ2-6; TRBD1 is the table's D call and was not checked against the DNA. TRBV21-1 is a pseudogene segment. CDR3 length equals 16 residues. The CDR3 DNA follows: TGTGCCAGCAGCGGACAGGGTTACTCTGGGGCCAACGTCCTGACTTTC. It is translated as CASSGQGYSGANVLTF.

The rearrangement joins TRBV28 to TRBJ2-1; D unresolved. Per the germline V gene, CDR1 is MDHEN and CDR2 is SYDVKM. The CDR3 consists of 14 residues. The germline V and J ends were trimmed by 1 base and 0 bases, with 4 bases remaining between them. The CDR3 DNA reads TGTGCCAGCAGTTTATTGCCCTCCTACAATGAGCAGTTCTTC. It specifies CASSLLPSYNEQFF.

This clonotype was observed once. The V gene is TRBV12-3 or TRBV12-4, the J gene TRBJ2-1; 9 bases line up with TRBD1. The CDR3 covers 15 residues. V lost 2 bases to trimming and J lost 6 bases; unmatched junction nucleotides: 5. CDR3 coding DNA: TGTGCCAGCAGTTTACGGGACAGGGACTTCAATGAGCAGTTCTTC. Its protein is CASSLRDRDFNEQFF.

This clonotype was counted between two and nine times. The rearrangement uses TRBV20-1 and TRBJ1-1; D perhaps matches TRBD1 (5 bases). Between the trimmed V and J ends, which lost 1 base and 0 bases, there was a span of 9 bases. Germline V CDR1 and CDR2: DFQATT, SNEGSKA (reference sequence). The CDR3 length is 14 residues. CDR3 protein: CSARAGTLNTEAFF. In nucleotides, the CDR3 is TGCAGTGCTAGAGCAGGGACCCTGAACACTGAAGCTTTCTTT.

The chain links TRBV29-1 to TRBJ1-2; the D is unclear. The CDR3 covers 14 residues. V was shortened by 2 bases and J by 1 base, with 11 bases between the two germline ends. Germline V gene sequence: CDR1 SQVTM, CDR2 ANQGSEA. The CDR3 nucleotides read TGCAGCGTTGAATCGGCGGAAGTTAACTATGGCTACACCTTC. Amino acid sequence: CSVESAEVNYGYTF.

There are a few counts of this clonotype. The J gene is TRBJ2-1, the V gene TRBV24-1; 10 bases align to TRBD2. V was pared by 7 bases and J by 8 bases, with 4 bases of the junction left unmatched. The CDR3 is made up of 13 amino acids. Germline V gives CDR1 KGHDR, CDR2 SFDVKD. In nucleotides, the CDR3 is TGTGCCACCAGCCTCGGACTAGCGGATGAGCAGTTCTTC. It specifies CATSLGLADEQFF.

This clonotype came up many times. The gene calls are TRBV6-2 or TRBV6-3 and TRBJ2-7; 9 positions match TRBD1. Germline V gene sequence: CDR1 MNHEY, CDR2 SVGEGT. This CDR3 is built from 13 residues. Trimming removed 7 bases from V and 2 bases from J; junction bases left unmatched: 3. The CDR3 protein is CASIGDRAYEQYF. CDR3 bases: TGTGCCAGCATTGGGGACAGGGCCTACGAGCAGTACTTC.

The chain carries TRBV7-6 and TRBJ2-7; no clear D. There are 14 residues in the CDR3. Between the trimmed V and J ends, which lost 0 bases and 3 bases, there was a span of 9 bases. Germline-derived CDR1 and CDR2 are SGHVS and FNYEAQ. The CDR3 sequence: CASSLANGNYEQYF. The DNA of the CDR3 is TGTGCCAGCAGCTTAGCGAACGGCAACTACGAGCAGTACTTC.

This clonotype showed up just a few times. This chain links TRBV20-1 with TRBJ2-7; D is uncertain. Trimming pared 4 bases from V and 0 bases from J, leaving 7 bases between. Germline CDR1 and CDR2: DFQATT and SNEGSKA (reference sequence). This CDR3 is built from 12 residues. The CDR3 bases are TGCAGTGCTACCCAAGTCTCCTACGAGCAGTACTTC. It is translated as CSATQVSYEQYF.

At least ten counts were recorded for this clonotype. The CDR3 is CASSPGTGDISYGYTF. Written as DNA, the CDR3 is TGTGCCAGCAGCCCCGGGACAGGGGACATTAGCTATGGCTACACCTTC. The chain employs TRBV7-9 and TRBJ1-2; TRBD1 matches 10 bases. Germline V lookup: CDR1 SEHNR, CDR2 FQNEAQ (reference sequence). The CDR3 length is 16 residues. The V segment lost 5 bases and the J segment 4 bases; nucleotides outside the gene matches: 10.

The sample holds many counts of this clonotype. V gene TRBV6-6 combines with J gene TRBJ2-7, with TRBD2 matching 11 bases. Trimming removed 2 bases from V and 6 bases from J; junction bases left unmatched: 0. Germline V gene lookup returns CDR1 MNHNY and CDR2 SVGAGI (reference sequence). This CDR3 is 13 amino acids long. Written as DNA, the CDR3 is TGTGCCAGCAGTTACGGACTAGCGGGCGAGCAGTACTTC. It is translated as CASSYGLAGEQYF.

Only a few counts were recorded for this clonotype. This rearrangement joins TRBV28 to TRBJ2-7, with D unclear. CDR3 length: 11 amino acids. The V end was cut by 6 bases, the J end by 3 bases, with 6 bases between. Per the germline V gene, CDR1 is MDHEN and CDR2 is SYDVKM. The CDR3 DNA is TGTGCCAGCAGACAAAACTACGAGCAGTACTTC. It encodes CASRQNYEQYF.

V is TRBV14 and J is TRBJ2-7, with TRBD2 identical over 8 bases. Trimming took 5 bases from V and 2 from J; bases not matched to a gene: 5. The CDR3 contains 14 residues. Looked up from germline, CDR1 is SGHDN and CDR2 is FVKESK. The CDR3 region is CASSVGTSPYEQYF. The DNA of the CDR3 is TGTGCCAGCAGCGTCGGGACTAGTCCCTACGAGCAGTACTTC.

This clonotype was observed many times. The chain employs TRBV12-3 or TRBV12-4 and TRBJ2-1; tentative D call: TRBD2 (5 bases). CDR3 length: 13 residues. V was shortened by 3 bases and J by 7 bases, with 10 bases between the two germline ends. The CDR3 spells CASSLGVENEQFF. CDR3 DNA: TGTGCCAGCAGTTTGGGAGTGGAGAATGAGCAGTTCTTC.

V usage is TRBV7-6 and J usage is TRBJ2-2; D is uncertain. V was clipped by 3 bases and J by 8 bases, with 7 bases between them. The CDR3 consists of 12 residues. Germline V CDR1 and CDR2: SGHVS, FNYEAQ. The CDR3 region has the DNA TGTGCCAGCAGCTTGAGTGTTGGGGAGCTGTTTTTT. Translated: CASSLSVGELFF.

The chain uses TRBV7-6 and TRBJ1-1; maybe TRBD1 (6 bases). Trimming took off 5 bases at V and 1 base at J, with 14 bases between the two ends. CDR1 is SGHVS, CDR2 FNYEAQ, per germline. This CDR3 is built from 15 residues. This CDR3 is CASSPDRPENTEAFF. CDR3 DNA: TGTGCCAGCAGCCCAGACAGGCCGGAGAACACTGAAGCTTTCTTT.